This paragraph covers one TCR beta chain sequence. The germline V gene has CDR1 LNHDA and CDR2 SQIVND (reference sequence). Trimming pared 4 bases from V and 1 base from J, leaving 16 bases between. The CDR3 consists of 16 residues. The method was immunoSEQ multiplex PCR; TCRdb's version includes in-frame clones alone and lacks a portion of them. The sample contains 200,000 or so clones, about 85% of which appear only once. This specimen comes from a study of blood T cell repertoires in COVID-19. The sample taken for sequencing was peripheral blood. This clonotype originated in a human donor in a cohort sampled during active COVID-19. The chain uses TRBV19 and TRBJ1-1, with D unclear. The CDR3 here is CASSKEEMVSNTEAFF. For the CDR3, the DNA is TGTGCCAGTAGTAAAGAGGAGATGGTATCGAACACTGAAGCTTTCTTT.